Detailed here is one T cell receptor (beta chain). The study ran its PCR with 60 Vbeta and 13 Jbeta primers. Using immunoSEQ multiplex PCR, the repertoire was profiled, and TCRdb retains in-frame clones only, with some absent. This table holds around 80,000 clones, around 78% found once. This entry belongs to a study of cytomegalovirus exposure and HLA in healthy donors. Germline V lookup: CDR1 MNHEY, CDR2 SVGAGI. After removal of 6 bases from V and 1 base from J, the junction contained 5 bases not matched to a gene. The CDR3 loop spans 14 amino acids. The V and J genes are TRBV6-5 and TRBJ2-7; 8 bases are shared with TRBD1. This sequence was found in a man between 18 and 35 years old in good health and CMV-seropositive. The sequencing input was PBMCs. The CDR3 here is CASRPDRGSYEQYF. The CDR3 DNA follows: TGTGCCAGCAGACCAGACAGGGGTTCCTACGAGCAGTACTTC.